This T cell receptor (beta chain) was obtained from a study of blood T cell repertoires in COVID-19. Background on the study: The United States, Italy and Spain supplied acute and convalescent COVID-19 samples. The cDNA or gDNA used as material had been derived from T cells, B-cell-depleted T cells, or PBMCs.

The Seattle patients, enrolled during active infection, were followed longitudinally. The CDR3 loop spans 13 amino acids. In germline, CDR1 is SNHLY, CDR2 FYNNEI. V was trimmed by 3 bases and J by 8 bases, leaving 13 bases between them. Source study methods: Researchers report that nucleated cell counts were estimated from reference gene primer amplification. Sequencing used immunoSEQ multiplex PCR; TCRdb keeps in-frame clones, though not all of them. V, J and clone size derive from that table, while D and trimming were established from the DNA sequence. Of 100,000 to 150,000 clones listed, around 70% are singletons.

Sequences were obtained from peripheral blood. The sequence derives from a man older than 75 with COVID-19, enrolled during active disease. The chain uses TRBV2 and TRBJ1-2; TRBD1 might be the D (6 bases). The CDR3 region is CASSDGGGRGYTF. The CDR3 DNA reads TGTGCCAGCAGTGATGGCGGGGGGCGAGGCTACACCTTC.